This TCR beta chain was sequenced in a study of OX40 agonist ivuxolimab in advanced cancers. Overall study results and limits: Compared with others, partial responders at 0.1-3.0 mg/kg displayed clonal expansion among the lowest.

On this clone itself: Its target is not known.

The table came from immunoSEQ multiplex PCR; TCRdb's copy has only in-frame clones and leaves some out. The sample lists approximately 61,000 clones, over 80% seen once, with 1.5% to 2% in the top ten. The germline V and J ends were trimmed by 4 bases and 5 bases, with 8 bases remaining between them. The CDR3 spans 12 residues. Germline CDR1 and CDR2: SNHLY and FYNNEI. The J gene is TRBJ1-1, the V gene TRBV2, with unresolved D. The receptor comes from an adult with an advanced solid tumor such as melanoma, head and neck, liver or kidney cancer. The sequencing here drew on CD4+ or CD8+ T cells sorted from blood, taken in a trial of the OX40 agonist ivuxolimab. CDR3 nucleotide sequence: TGTGCCAGCAGTGGGCAGGTGACTGAAGCTTTCTTT. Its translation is CASSGQVTEAFF.